These 10 T cell receptor beta chains were all obtained from the same sample, sequenced in a study of metastatic and nonmetastatic thyroid tumors. Every patient underwent thyroid surgery untreated. TCRdb redid the clone calls on the PCR reads using MiXCR. The data hold under 30,000 clones, with 20% observed a single time. Sequenced sample: blood. Receptor source: a male donor with papillary thyroid cancer or a benign thyroid nodule (not recorded which). Some clones in this sample may be carry-over from other donors' samples.

As for this clone: This CDR3 is missing its conserved last phenylalanine or tryptophan, likely due to a read error. The CDR3 loop reads CAISPGGGRLGEQYY. The CDR3 DNA follows: TGTGCCATCAGTCCCGGGGGCGGGAGACTAGGGGAGCAGTACTAC. The V gene is TRBV6-1, the J gene TRBJ2-7; maybe TRBD2 (7 bases). Germline V gene sequence: CDR1 MNHNS, CDR2 SASEGT. The CDR3 spans 15 residues.

Many counts were recorded for this clone. The chain recombines TRBV7-9 with TRBJ2-1; D remains unclear. Germline CDR1 SEHNR, CDR2 FQNEAQ (reference sequence). The CDR3 has 13 residues. With 3 bases removed from V and 5 bases from J, the gap between germline ends came to 8 bases. The CDR3 loop reads CASSFGSHNEQFF. The CDR3 DNA reads as TGTGCCAGCAGCTTCGGTAGCCACAATGAGCAGTTCTTC.

This clone has a count of ten or more. The chain employs TRBV19 and TRBJ1-2; maybe TRBD1 (5 bases). Trimming shortened V by 4 bases and J by 2 bases, and 11 bases separated the two germline ends. The germline V gene has CDR1 LNHDA and CDR2 SQIVND (reference sequence). CDR3 size: 14 residues. The CDR3 region is CASSSWDGNYGYTF. The CDR3 DNA follows: TGTGCCAGTAGTAGTTGGGACGGAAACTATGGCTACACCTTC.

This clone was detected many times. The chain employs TRBV5-8 and TRBJ1-5, with D unresolved. Per germline, CDR1 SGHTS and CDR2 YDEGEE. V lost 1 base and J 3 bases, leaving 8 bases between the germline ends. The CDR3 runs to 14 residues. Written as DNA, the CDR3 is TGTGCCAGCAGCTTGCTCGGTATCAATCAGCCCCAGCATTTT. It yields the protein CASSLLGINQPQHF.

On this clone: At one boundary the junction diverges from the germline segment, which might be a read error. The rearrangement joins TRBV10-3 to TRBJ1-1; D might be TRBD1 (6 bases). This CDR3 comprises 15 residues. Looked up from germline, CDR1 is ENHRY and CDR2 is SYGVKD. The CDR3 protein is CTISESGDMNTEAFF. For the CDR3, the DNA is TGTACCATCAGTGAGTCGGGGGACATGAACACTGAAGCTTTCTTT.

CDR3 bases: TGTGCCAGCAGCTTAAGCATCCCGACAGGGGGCGAGGGACCCTACGAGCAGTACTTC. Encoded protein: CASSLSIPTGGEGPYEQYF. This chain links TRBV7-3 with TRBJ2-7; TRBD1 agrees at 10 bases. CDR1 and CDR2 (germline): SGHTA, FQGTGA. The CDR3 totals 19 residues. V was pared by 1 base and J by 2 bases, with 14 bases of the junction left unmatched. The variable domain in full, completed from reference TRBV7-3 and TRBJ2-7, reads GAGVSQTPSNKVTEKGKYVELRCDPISGHTALYWYRQSLGQGPEFLIYFQGTGAADDSGLPNDRFFAVRPEGSVSTLKIQRTERGDSAVYLCASSLSIPTGGEGPYEQYFGPGTRLTVT.

This clone was seen repeatedly, ten times or more. The chain recombines TRBV5-1 with TRBJ2-3, with TRBD1 matching over 10 bases. Germline V gene sequence: CDR1 SGHRS, CDR2 YFSETQ. The length of the CDR3 is 14 residues. Trimming at V came to 7 bases and at J to 4 bases, leaving 6 bases not matched to a gene. The CDR3: CASSGQGSADTQYF. The CDR3 bases are TGCGCCAGCTCGGGACAGGGGTCCGCAGATACGCAGTATTTT.

This clone appeared many times. CDR3 residues: CATSDPQGQGAGDTQYF. The CDR3 nucleotides read TGTGCCACCAGTGACCCCCAGGGACAGGGGGCAGGAGATACGCAGTATTTT. This chain uses TRBV24-1 with TRBJ2-3, with 12 bases identical to TRBD1. The CDR3 sequence is 17 residues long. With 4 bases clipped from V and 5 bases from J, the junction kept 9 bases outside the gene matches. CDR1 is KGHDR and CDR2 is SFDVKD in the germline V gene.

This clone has just a few counts. The V gene is TRBV6-4, the J gene TRBJ2-3; 8 nucleotides agree with TRBD2. The trim removed 2 bases at V and 4 bases at J, leaving 8 bases unmatched. From germline, CDR1 is MRHNA and CDR2 SNTAGT. This CDR3 spans 16 amino acids. In DNA form, the CDR3 reads TGTGCCAGCAGTGACGGTACTATCGGGGGGGCAGATACGCAGTATTTT. It encodes CASSDGTIGGADTQYF.

Many counts were recorded for this clone. The rearrangement links TRBV30 to TRBJ2-7, with 8 bases aligning to TRBD1. With 3 bases clipped from V and 9 bases from J, the junction kept 7 bases outside the gene matches. Germline assignment: CDR1 GTSNPN and CDR2 SVGIG (reference sequence). This CDR3 spans 12 amino acids. The CDR3 nucleotides read TGTGCCTGGAGCGGACAGGGATGGGCGCAGTACTTC. This gives the protein CAWSGQGWAQYF.